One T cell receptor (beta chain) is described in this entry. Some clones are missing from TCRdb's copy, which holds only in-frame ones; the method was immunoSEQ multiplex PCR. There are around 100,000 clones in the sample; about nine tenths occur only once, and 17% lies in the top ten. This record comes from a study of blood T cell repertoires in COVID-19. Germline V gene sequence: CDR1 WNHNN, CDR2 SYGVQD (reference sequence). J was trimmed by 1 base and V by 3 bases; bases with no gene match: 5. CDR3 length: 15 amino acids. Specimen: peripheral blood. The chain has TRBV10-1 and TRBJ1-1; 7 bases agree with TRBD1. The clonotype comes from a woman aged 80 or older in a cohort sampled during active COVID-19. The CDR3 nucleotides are TGCGCCAGCAGTGAAAACCGGGACAGGAACACTGAAGCTTTCTTT. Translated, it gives CASSENRDRNTEAFF.